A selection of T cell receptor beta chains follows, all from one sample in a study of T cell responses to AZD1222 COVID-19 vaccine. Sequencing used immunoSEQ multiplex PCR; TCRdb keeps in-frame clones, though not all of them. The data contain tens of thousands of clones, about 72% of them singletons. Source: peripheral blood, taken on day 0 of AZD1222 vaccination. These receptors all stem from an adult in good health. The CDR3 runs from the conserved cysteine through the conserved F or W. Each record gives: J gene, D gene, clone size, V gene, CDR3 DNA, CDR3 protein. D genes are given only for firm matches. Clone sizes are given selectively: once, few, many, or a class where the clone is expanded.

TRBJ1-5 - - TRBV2 TGTGCCAGCAGTGAAGCCGGTAGGCCCCAGCATTTT CASSEAGRPQHF
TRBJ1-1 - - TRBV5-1 TGCGCCAGCAGCTTGGAGTCCAGCACTGAAGCTTTCTTT CASSLESSTEAFF
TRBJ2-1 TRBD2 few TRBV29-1 TGCAGCGTCCTCGGACTAGCGGGATACGAGCAGTTCTTC CSVLGLAGYEQFF
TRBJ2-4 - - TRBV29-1 TGCAGCGTGGCAGGTGGAGACATTCAGTACTTC CSVAGGDIQYF
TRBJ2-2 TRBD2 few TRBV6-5 TGTGCCAGCAGTCGTAGCGGGTTTGCCGGGGAGCTGTTTTTT CASSRSGFAGELFF
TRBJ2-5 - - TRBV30 TGTGCCTGGAAGGGGCCTCCGGGGGAGACCCAGTACTTC CAWKGPPGETQYF
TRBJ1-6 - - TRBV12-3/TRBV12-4 TGTGCCAGCAGTCTGATGAATTCACCCCTCCACTTT CASSLMNSPLHF
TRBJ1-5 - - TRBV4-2 TGTGCCAGCAGCCAAGATACAGCTAATCAGCCCCAGCATTTT CASSQDTANQPQHF
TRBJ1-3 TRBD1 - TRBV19 TGTGCCAGTAGTACGGGACAGCGCTCTGGAAACACCATATATTTT CASSTGQRSGNTIYF
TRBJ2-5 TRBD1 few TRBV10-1 TGCGCCAGCAGTTCCGGACAGGGGCAAGAGACCCAGTACTTC CASSSGQGQETQYF